This T cell receptor beta chain stems from a study of cytomegalovirus exposure and HLA in healthy donors. Study observations and caveats: A later analysis reportedly found fewer N-insertions in an Asian-associated ancestry cluster than the approximately 660-donor mean.

Turning to this clone: The antigen is unknown.

PCR employed 60 Vbeta and 13 Jbeta primers. Repertoires were generated with immunoSEQ multiplex PCR, while TCRdb's copy carries only in-frame clones and drops some. The sample includes 100,000 to 150,000 clones, approximately 17% of them seen just once. CDR3 length: 15 amino acids. V gave up 4 bases and J gave up 4 bases, with 17 bases separating them. Looked up from germline, CDR1 is MDHEN and CDR2 is SYDVKM. Source material: PBMCs. The receptor was isolated from a female donor in good health and CMV-seropositive. The chain is built from TRBV28 and TRBJ2-7; D is unresolved. The CDR3, as DNA: TGTGCCAGCAGTTACACAATGAGCGCCCTTTACGAGCAGTACTTC. Protein sequence: CASSYTMSALYEQYF.